This T cell receptor beta chain was sequenced for a study of T cells in Graves' hyperthyroidism and ophthalmopathy. Patients with uncontrolled infections, other autoimmune diseases, pregnancy or lactation were excluded. It was 8 to 10 ml of fresh peripheral blood that supplied the PBMCs. This clonotype was counted many times. Its antigen is undetermined. Study conclusions and caveats: Using 13 V-J features, a model discriminated ophthalmopathy from stable hyperthyroidism. Also found in blood were most expanded thyroid clonotypes above 0.001.

What was amplified from RNA transcripts were TCR beta CDR3 regions. A set of HTBI primers served as the primers for a first-round RT-PCR of the TCR CDR3. TCRdb passed the multiplex PCR reads through MiXCR, listing each CDR3 protein once. Among 300,000 to 350,000 distinct CDR3 sequences listed, 15% to 20% were seen once. Trimming took off 0 bases at V and 1 base at J, with 9 bases between the two ends. Germline assignment: CDR1 MGHRA and CDR2 YSYEKL. This CDR3 contains 15 residues. This chain connects TRBV4-1 to TRBJ2-5; TRBD1 is a possible D gene (5 bases). The sequenced sample consisted of blood. This TCR was recovered from a woman aged 40 to 49 with Graves' ophthalmopathy. The CDR3 DNA sequence: TGCGCCAGCAGCCAAGATTGGGGCGGCCAAGAGACCCAGTACTTC. Protein product: CASSQDWGGQETQYF.